The T cell receptor (beta chain) described here comes from a study of T cells expressing NK-cell markers. Study background: Investigators obtained TCR beta repertoires from sorted CD3+CD56+NKG2C+, CD3+CD56+NKG2C- and CD3+CD56-NKG2C+ T cells. Whole-study results and caveats: Roughly 1.0-7.0% of CD8+ T cells in about six donors belonged to dominant NKG2C+ clonotypes. Similarly, these clonotypes led the CD3+CD56-NKG2C+ fraction as well in several donors.

Comments on this clonotype: Its specificity is not known.

TCRdb re-called the 5' RACE reads and catalogs CDR3 proteins one per entry, DNA excluded. The specimen's table records approximately 150,000 distinct CDR3 sequences. This CDR3 has 11 residues. Germline V CDR1 and CDR2: DFQATT, SNEGSKA (reference sequence). The sequence derives from a woman between 18 and 75 years old in good health. Sequencing was performed on blood T cells: a sorted CD56 or NKG2C T cell subset, CD4+ or CD8+ T cells, or bulk PBMC T cells (not recorded which). The rearrangement links TRBV20-1 to TRBJ2-7. The CDR3 protein is CSASVTYEQYF.